This T cell receptor beta chain is drawn from a study of T cell repertoires in cytomegalovirus infection. Study in general: Selection of CMV epitopes for the study included recently identified HLA-C-restricted and well-studied HLA-B-restricted ones. CMV infection and matching HLA type were both indicated by public TCR beta signatures. General observations from the study: It was HLA-C-restricted CMV-specific TCR beta clonotypes that dominated the response ex vivo.

Each CDR3 protein gets one entry after TCRdb re-called the reads with MiXCR. Of 830,000 or so distinct CDR3 sequences in the sample, around a third were seen once. The CDR3 is 14 amino acids. Per the germline V gene, CDR1 is SGHVS and CDR2 is FQNEAQ. Trimming cost V 5 bases and J 5 bases, with 15 bases left between them. This clonotype was seen a handful of times. Its antigen is currently unknown. V and J are TRBV7-8 and TRBJ2-5; TRBD2 is a possible D gene (6 bases). This sequence originates from a human donor in good health (CMV status not recorded). Some clones in this sample may be carry-over from other donors' samples. The input for sequencing was cultured CD8+ T cells from PBMCs, taken from culture after CMV antigen stimulation. The CDR3 DNA follows: TGTGCCAGCAGCCCCTGGGGGGAGGTGGAGACCCAGTACTTC. Amino acid sequence: CASSPWGEVETQYF.